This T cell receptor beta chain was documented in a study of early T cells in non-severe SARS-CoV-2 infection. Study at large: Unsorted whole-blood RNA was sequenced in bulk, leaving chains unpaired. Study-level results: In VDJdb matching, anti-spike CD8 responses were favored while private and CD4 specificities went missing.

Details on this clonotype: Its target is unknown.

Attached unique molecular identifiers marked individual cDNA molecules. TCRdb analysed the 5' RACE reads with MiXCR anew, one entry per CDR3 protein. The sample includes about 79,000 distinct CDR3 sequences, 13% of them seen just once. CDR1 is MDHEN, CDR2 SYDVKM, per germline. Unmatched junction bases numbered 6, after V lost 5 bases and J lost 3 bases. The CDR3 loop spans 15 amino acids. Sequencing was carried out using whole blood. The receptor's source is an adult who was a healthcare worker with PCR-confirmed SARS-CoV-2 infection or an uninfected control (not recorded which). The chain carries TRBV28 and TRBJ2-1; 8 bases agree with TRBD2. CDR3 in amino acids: CASSAPGRGYNEQFF. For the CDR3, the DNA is TGTGCCAGCAGTGCGCCCGGGAGGGGCTACAATGAGCAGTTCTTC.